This is a list of T cell receptor beta chains from one sample in a study of blood T cell repertoires in COVID-19. Using immunoSEQ multiplex PCR, the repertoire was profiled, and TCRdb retains in-frame clones only, with some absent. Of tens of thousands of clones in the sample, 80% to 90% were seen once. The source material was peripheral blood. The receptors come from a man older than 75 with acute or convalescent COVID-19. CDR3s include the opening cysteine and the closing phenylalanine or tryptophan. A D gene is named only where the DNA matches it firmly. The size field is filled for only some rows; it gives once, few, many or a size class.

TGCGCCAGCAGCCAAGTCGGGGGGAACTATGGCTACACCTTC | CASSQVGGNYGYTF | TRBJ1-2 | . | . | TRBV4-1
TGTGCCAGCAGCGGGGGACTCGGCAATCAGCCCCAGCATTTT | CASSGGLGNQPQHF | TRBJ1-5 | . | . | TRBV5-8
TGTGCCAGCAGTCTCGGGGGACAGGGGGCATTGTCCTATAATTCACCCCTCCACTTT | CASSLGGQGALSYNSPLHF | TRBJ1-6 | TRBD1 | . | TRBV11-2
TGTGCCAGCAGTGAAGTCGGCGGGACCGCTTTCTTT | CASSEVGGTAFF | TRBJ1-1 | . | . | TRBV2
TGTGCCATCAGTGAGTCAGGACAGGGGGGACGGTGGGAGCAGTACTTC | CAISESGQGGRWEQYF | TRBJ2-7 | TRBD1 | . | TRBV10-3
TGTGCCAGTAGGAACCAGGGGGCACAAGAGACCCAGTACTTC | CASRNQGAQETQYF | TRBJ2-5 | TRBD1 | . | TRBV19
TGTGCCAGCAGCGTAGGCGACAGGGGGCAAGGCTACACCTTC | CASSVGDRGQGYTF | TRBJ1-2 | TRBD1 | . | TRBV9
TGCGCCAGCAGCCCGGAGACAGGCTCTCGGGGGACCCAGTACTTC | CASSPETGSRGTQYF | TRBJ2-5 | . | . | TRBV5-1
TGTGCCAGCAGCTTTTGGGACAGGGAATACGAGCAGTACTTC | CASSFWDREYEQYF | TRBJ2-7 | TRBD1 | . | TRBV7-2
TGTGCCAGCTCATTCCAGGAGGGATACGAGCAGTACTTC | CASSFQEGYEQYF | TRBJ2-7 | . | . | TRBV18
TGTGCCAGCAGTGAAGCACGGGGATCACCCCTCCACTTT | CASSEARGSPLHF | TRBJ1-6 | . | . | TRBV6-4
TGCGCCAGCAGGACTAGCGGGAAGAACACCGGGGAGCTGTTTTTT | CASRTSGKNTGELFF | TRBJ2-2 | TRBD2 | few | TRBV5-1
TGTGCCAGTCACGGGATCACTGAAGCTTTCTTT | CASHGITEAFF | TRBJ1-1 | . | . | TRBV6-6
TGTGCCTGGGGACAGTACTCTGGAAACACCATATATTTT | CAWGQYSGNTIYF | TRBJ1-3 | . | . | TRBV30
TGTGCCAGCAGCTTCGCGGCGGGGGGGGGTTATGGCTACACCTTC | CASSFAAGGGYGYTF | TRBJ1-2 | . | once | TRBV7-2
TGCGCCAGCAGCTTATTAGGGGTGAGCTCCTACAATGAGCAGTTCTTC | CASSLLGVSSYNEQFF | TRBJ2-1 | . | . | TRBV5-1
TGTGCCAGCAGCGGCCGAGGGGGAAAAGAGACCCAGTACTTC | CASSGRGGKETQYF | TRBJ2-5 | . | . | TRBV3-1/TRBV3-2
TGTGCCAGCAGTAGGACTAGCGGGTATTACCAAGAGACCCAGTACTTC | CASSRTSGYYQETQYF | TRBJ2-5 | TRBD2 | few | TRBV6-2/TRBV6-3
TGTGCCAGCAGTGATTTTGGCAGAGGCACTGAAGCTTTCTTT | CASSDFGRGTEAFF | TRBJ1-1 | . | . | TRBV6-1
TGCGCCAGCAGCTTGCCCAGCGGGGGCACAGATACGCAGTATTTT | CASSLPSGGTDTQYF | TRBJ2-3 | TRBD2 | . | TRBV5-1
TGTGCCAGCAGCCCGCCGGCAGGGGGCGCCAAGATCTATGGCTACACCTTC | CASSPPAGGAKIYGYTF | TRBJ1-2 | TRBD1 | . | TRBV6-2/TRBV6-3
TGCGCCAGCAGCTCACGAGGGTGGACTAGCGGGGGCACAGATACGCAGTATTTT | CASSSRGWTSGGTDTQYF | TRBJ2-3 | TRBD2 | . | TRBV5-1
TGTGCCACCAGCGGGAAGCGGGAGGGCACAGATACGCAGTATTTT | CATSGKREGTDTQYF | TRBJ2-3 | TRBD2 | . | TRBV15
TGTGCCAGCAGTTTACCCCTCGGCCAGGGGGTTGAGCAGTACTTC | CASSLPLGQGVEQYF | TRBJ2-7 | TRBD1 | . | TRBV28
TGTGCCAGCAGTTTACCCGGGTGGAGGATGGAGACTGAAGCTTTCTTT | CASSLPGWRMETEAFF | TRBJ1-1 | . | once | TRBV28
TGTGCCAGCCGGGACGGACTAAATGAAAAACTGTTTTTT | CASRDGLNEKLFF | TRBJ1-4 | . | . | TRBV7-2
TGTGCCAGCAGCGCGACAGGTGTTGGTGGCTACACCTTC | CASSATGVGGYTF | TRBJ1-2 | . | . | TRBV5-8
TGCGCCAGCAGCCAGCTTAGCGGGACGGCCTACAATGAGCAGTTCTTC | CASSQLSGTAYNEQFF | TRBJ2-1 | TRBD2 | . | TRBV4-1
TGCGCCAGCAGCCAAGAGGCCCAGGTGAGCACTGAAGCTTTCTTT | CASSQEAQVSTEAFF | TRBJ1-1 | . | . | TRBV4-1
TGTGCCAGCAGCCAAGACAGGGGGAATACCTATGGCTACACCTTC | CASSQDRGNTYGYTF | TRBJ1-2 | TRBD1 | . | TRBV4-2
TGTGCCAGCTCATTCAGGGGCATAGAGACCCAGTACTTC | CASSFRGIETQYF | TRBJ2-5 | . | few | TRBV18
TGCGCCAGCAGCCAGGGACAGAGTAATTCACCCCTCCACTTT | CASSQGQSNSPLHF | TRBJ1-6 | TRBD1 | . | TRBV4-3
TGTGCCAGCGGGGGGACAGGGGATGGCTATGGCTACACCTTC | CASGGTGDGYGYTF | TRBJ1-2 | TRBD1 | . | TRBV6-5
TGTGCCAGCAGCTTGGATTGGGGCGCATATTCACCCCTCCACTTT | CASSLDWGAYSPLHF | TRBJ1-6 | . | once | TRBV5-4
TGTGCCAGCAAGGGATTGGGACAGAGGAACACTGAAGCTTTCTTT | CASKGLGQRNTEAFF | TRBJ1-1 | TRBD1 | few | TRBV6-5
TGTGCCAGCAGCTTGGCAGGGACAGGGCGGGTCTACGAGCAGTACTTC | CASSLAGTGRVYEQYF | TRBJ2-7 | TRBD1 | . | TRBV5-5
TGCGCCAGCAGCCAAGATCCGCACGGACAGCAGTCCGGAAACACCATATATTTT | CASSQDPHGQQSGNTIYF | TRBJ1-3 | . | . | TRBV4-3
TGTGCCAGCGCTGTAGAGGACACTGAAGCTTTCTTT | CASAVEDTEAFF | TRBJ1-1 | . | . | TRBV5-4
TGTGCCAGCAGCCCAACGGACAGGGGAAGGAATTCACCCCTCCACTTT | CASSPTDRGRNSPLHF | TRBJ1-6 | TRBD1 | . | TRBV3-1/TRBV3-2
TGTGCCAGCAGCTTAGGGCCAGGGGATAATTCACCCCTCCACTTT | CASSLGPGDNSPLHF | TRBJ1-6 | . | . | TRBV11-3
TGTGCCAGCAGTTACTCAGGCGGGAAGCGGGATTCACCCCTCCACTTT | CASSYSGGKRDSPLHF | TRBJ1-6 | . | once | TRBV6-5
TGTGCCAGCAGCGGACAGGGGAGTGGACAGCCCCAGCATTTT | CASSGQGSGQPQHF | TRBJ1-5 | TRBD1 | . | TRBV2
TGTGCCAGCAGCTTAAGGACAGGGGATACTGAAGCTTTCTTT | CASSLRTGDTEAFF | TRBJ1-1 | TRBD1 | . | TRBV11-2
TGTGCCAGCACTCCGGGACTCCGCCATGAGCAGTTCTTC | CASTPGLRHEQFF | TRBJ2-1 | . | . | TRBV2
TGTGCCAGCAGCTTTACCGGGAATCAGCCCCAGCATTTT | CASSFTGNQPQHF | TRBJ1-5 | . | . | TRBV5-5
TGTGCCAGTACCTCTAGGACAGGGCTGATGGGCAGTCAGCCCCAGCATTTT | CASTSRTGLMGSQPQHF | TRBJ1-5 | TRBD1 | . | TRBV19
TGTGCCAGCTCATTCGGACTAGCGGGAGCTTACGAGCAGTACTTC | CASSFGLAGAYEQYF | TRBJ2-7 | TRBD2 | few | TRBV18
TGTGCCAGCACCGAGATCTTGCAGGGGGCGTTTGGCTACACCTTC | CASTEILQGAFGYTF | TRBJ1-2 | TRBD1 | . | TRBV6-5
TGTGCCAGCAGCTTACTTGGGCAGCCGAACTATGGCTACACCTTC | CASSLLGQPNYGYTF | TRBJ1-2 | . | . | TRBV7-3
TGTGCCAGCTCACCAACGGGGACAGCGAACACTGAAGCTTTCTTT | CASSPTGTANTEAFF | TRBJ1-1 | TRBD1 | . | TRBV18
TGTGCCAGCAGCTTAGGGCCCAATCAGCCCCAGCATTTT | CASSLGPNQPQHF | TRBJ1-5 | . | . | TRBV7-2
TGTGCCAGCAGTTTAGTAGCGACAGGGGGAGGGCAAGCTTTCTTT | CASSLVATGGGQAFF | TRBJ1-1 | TRBD1 | . | TRBV27
TGTGCCAGCAGTGAGGGGCGGCCCGAAGCTTTCTTT | CASSEGRPEAFF | TRBJ1-1 | . | . | TRBV6-1
TGTGCCAGCTCACCAGGGCAGGCCGCGGGAAAACTGTTTTTT | CASSPGQAAGKLFF | TRBJ1-4 | . | . | TRBV18